The sequence of this TCR beta chain was determined in a study of T cells in narcolepsy. Note on this clone: The antigen is not known. At one boundary the junction diverges from the germline segment, which might be a read error.

Method: immunoSEQ multiplex PCR; TCRdb's copy keeps in-frame clones and lacks some. The table has roughly 20,000 clones, roughly four fifths seen once. CDR3 size: 15 residues. From germline, CDR1 is SSHAT and CDR2 FNYEAQ (reference sequence). Whole-study findings and limits: Comparing one patient's CSF and blood CD4+ clonotypes highlighted HCRT- and TRIB2-specific autoreactive clonotypes. Some memory CD4+ repertoires had no autoreactive clone sequences.

Sequencing used memory (CD45RA-) CD4+ T cells from blood. This sequence originates from a human donor in good health. The genes are TRBV7-7 and TRBJ2-3, with 10 bases that match TRBD2. The CDR3 DNA is TGTGCTAGCAGCTTATCCCTAGCGGGAGCCGATACGCAGTATTTT. Its translation is CASSLSLAGADTQYF.